This TCR beta chain derives from a study of blood T cell repertoires in COVID-19. Study in general: Acute-phase and convalescent COVID-19 samples originated in the United States, Italy and Spain.

Profiled with immunoSEQ multiplex PCR; TCRdb holds only in-frame clones, not every one. The sample comprises about 180,000 clones, roughly 80% of which are singletons, and about 5.8% rests with the top ten. The V end was cut by 6 bases, the J end by 1 base, with 3 bases between. Germline values: CDR1 DFQATT, CDR2 SNEGSKA (reference sequence). The CDR3 has 10 residues. The study recruited people aged 18 to 89 years across approximately 25 US areas. This rearrangement joins TRBV20-1 to TRBJ2-5; the D is unclear. The material sequenced was PBMCs or T cells enriched from blood (not recorded which). This TCR came from a woman aged 40 to 50 with acute COVID-19. The CDR3 here is CSAGQETQYF. The CDR3 region has the DNA TGCAGTGCCGGCCAAGAGACCCAGTACTTC.